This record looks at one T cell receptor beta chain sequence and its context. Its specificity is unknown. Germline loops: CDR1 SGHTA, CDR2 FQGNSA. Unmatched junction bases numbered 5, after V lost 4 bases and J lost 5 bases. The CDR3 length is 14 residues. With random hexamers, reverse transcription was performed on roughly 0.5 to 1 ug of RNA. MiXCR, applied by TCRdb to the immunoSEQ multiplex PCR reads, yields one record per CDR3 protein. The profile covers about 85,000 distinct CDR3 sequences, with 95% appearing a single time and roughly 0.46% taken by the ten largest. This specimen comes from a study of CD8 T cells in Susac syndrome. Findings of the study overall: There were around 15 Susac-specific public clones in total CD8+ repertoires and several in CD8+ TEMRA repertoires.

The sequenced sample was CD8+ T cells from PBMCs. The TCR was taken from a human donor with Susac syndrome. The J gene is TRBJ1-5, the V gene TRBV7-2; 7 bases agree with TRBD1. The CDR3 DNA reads TGTGCCAGCAGCTCCCGGGACAGTGATCAGCCCCAGCATTTT. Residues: CASSSRDSDQPQHF.